The rows below give T cell receptor beta chains drawn from one sample of a study of T-cell memory formation after mild COVID-19. TCRdb passed the 5' RACE reads through MiXCR, listing each CDR3 protein once. The table records over 60,000 distinct CDR3 sequences, over 15% of them present only once. Material for sequencing was PBMCs or a T cell subset sorted from them (not recorded which). The receptors come from an adult woman who had mild COVID-19 (a few samples of this study predate the infection). Cell type and time point are not known. The CDR3 runs from the conserved cysteine through the conserved F or W. The D gene is left open where the match is weak. Not all rows give a size; the values are once, few, many and, for expanded clones, a class.

d_call	v_call	j_call	clone_size	cdr3_nt	cdr3_aa
-	TRBV29-1	TRBJ2-7	few	TGCAGCGTTGAAACCGGGAGCTCCTACGAGCAGTACTTC	CSVETGSSYEQYF
-	TRBV12-3/TRBV12-4	TRBJ2-7	many	-	CASSFWGQGALNF
TRBD1	TRBV24-1	TRBJ2-3	few	TGTGCCACCAGTGACGAGACAGGGCGTACGCAGTATTTT	CATSDETGRTQYF
-	TRBV2	TRBJ2-7	-	TGTGCCAGCACCGGTCTCCCGACAGGTTCAGCCCACGAGCAGTACTTC	CASTGLPTGSAHEQYF
-	TRBV12-3/TRBV12-4	TRBJ1-2	-	TGTGCCAGCAGTTTAGCGCGGACAGCGGGCTATGGCTACACCTTC	CASSLARTAGYGYTF
TRBD1	TRBV7-9	TRBJ1-1	-	TGTGCCAGCAGCTCCGGGACAGGATACACTGAAGCTTTCTTT	CASSSGTGYTEAFF
TRBD2	TRBV27	TRBJ2-1	-	TGTGCCAGCAGTCCGGGACTAGCGGGAGGTTCGCCCAATGAGCAGTTCTTC	CASSPGLAGGSPNEQFF
-	TRBV5-6	TRBJ2-7	few	TGTGCCAGCAGCTTGGGCAGTAACGCCTACGAGCAGTACTTC	CASSLGSNAYEQYF
-	TRBV12-5	TRBJ1-2	-	TGTGCTAGTGGTTTGATCGGTGGCTACACCTTC	CASGLIGGYTF
-	TRBV7-9	TRBJ2-1	-	TGTGCCAGCAGCGCCCGGACTCCTATACATTTCTTC	CASSARTPIHFF
TRBD1	TRBV11-3	TRBJ2-3	-	TGTGCCAGCAGCCTTGGGGACAGCAGCACAGATACGCAGTATTTT	CASSLGDSSTDTQYF
-	TRBV10-3	TRBJ2-7	-	TGTGCCATCGGGAACGAGCAGTACTTC	CAIGNEQYF
TRBD1	TRBV5-5	TRBJ2-7	many	TGTGCCAGCAGCCCATCCGGGACAGGGCTTTCCTACGAGCAGTACTTC	CASSPSGTGLSYEQYF